Below, one T cell receptor beta chain is given with its context. Its matching antigen is unknown. TCR beta sequences were obtained from blood CD8+ and CD4+ T cells. TEMRA cells were FACS-enriched, while CD8+ and CD4+ T cells were negatively isolated. The sample originates from a study of CD8 T cells in Susac syndrome. General study results and limits: The authors acknowledged that their TCR sequencing and HLA analysis involved a relatively small number of individuals.

An amount of RNA that ranged from roughly 0.5 to 1 ug was reverse transcribed with random hexamers. TCRdb re-called the immunoSEQ multiplex PCR reads through MiXCR, storing one row per CDR3 protein. Of some 450,000 distinct CDR3 sequences listed, more than 80% are singletons. Germline V gene lookup returns CDR1 MNHEY and CDR2 SMNVEV (reference sequence). With 3 bases removed from V and 4 bases from J, the gap between germline ends came to 11 bases. The CDR3 contains 14 residues. This TCR derives from a human donor with multiple sclerosis. The gene calls are TRBV27 and TRBJ2-3; possible D gene TRBD1, 6 bases. Material: CD8+ T cells from PBMCs. CDR3 protein: CASSFQGWADTQYF. The CDR3 region has the DNA TGTGCCAGCAGTTTTCAGGGGTGGGCAGATACGCAGTATTTT.